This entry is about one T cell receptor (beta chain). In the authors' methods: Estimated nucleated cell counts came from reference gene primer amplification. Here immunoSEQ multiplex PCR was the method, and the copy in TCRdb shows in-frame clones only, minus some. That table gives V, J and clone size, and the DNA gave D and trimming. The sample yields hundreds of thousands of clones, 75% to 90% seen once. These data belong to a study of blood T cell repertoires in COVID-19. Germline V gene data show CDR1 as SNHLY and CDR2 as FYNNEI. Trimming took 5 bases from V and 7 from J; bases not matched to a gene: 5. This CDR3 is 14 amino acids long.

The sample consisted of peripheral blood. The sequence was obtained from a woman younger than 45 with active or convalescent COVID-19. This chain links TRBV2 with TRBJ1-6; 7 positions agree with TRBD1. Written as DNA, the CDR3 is TGTGCCAGCAGTAGCACCAGGGGGAATTCACCCCTCCACTTT. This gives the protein CASSSTRGNSPLHF.